This T cell receptor beta chain was recovered during a study of T-cell memory formation after mild COVID-19. As for the study in general: Largely donor-specific TCR clusters were found.

The ends were cut back, 1 base at V and 1 base at J, with 9 bases in the middle. Germline assignment: CDR1 KGHSH and CDR2 LQKENI. The CDR3 is made up of 15 amino acids. 5'RACE primed from the constant segment yielded TCR alpha and TCR beta cDNA libraries bearing sample barcodes and UMIs. One entry per CDR3 protein results from TCRdb running MiXCR on the 5' RACE reads. The profile covers roughly 280,000 distinct CDR3 sequences, with under 8.5% appearing a single time and approximately 23% taken by the ten largest. This receptor was obtained from a young man who had mild COVID-19 (a few samples of this study predate the infection). Cell type and time point are not known. Sequenced: PBMCs or a T cell subset sorted from them (not recorded which). This chain connects TRBV18 to TRBJ2-3; D is tentatively TRBD1 or TRBD2 (6 bases each). The CDR3 sequence: CASSPRGAGTDTQYF. CDR3 DNA sequence: TGTGCCAGCTCACCACGGGGGGCCGGCACAGATACGCAGTATTTT.